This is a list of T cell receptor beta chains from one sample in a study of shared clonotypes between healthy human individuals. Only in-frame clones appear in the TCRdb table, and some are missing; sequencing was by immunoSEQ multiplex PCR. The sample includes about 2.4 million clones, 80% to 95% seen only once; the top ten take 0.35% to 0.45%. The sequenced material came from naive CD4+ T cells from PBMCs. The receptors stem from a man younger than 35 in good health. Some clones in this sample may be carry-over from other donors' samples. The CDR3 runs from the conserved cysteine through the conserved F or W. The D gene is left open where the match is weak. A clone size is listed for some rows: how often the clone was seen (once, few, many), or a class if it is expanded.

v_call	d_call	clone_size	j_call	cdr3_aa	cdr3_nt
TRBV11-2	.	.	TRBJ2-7	CASSQGGGTPTYEQYF	TGTGCCAGCAGCCAAGGGGGCGGGACGCCCACCTACGAGCAGTACTTC
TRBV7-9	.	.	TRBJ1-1	CASSLAQGAFF	TGTGCCAGCAGCTTAGCCCAAGGAGCTTTCTTT
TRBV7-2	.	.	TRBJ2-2	CASSFWDTGELFF	TGTGCCAGCAGCTTTTGGGACACCGGGGAGCTGTTTTTT
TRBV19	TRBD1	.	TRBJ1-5	CASSIPGQGNGNQPQHF	TGTGCCAGTAGTATACCTGGACAGGGTAATGGCAATCAGCCCCAGCATTTT
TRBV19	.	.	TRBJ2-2	CASSRLAPTANTGELFF	TGTGCCAGTAGCCGTCTTGCCCCGACCGCGAACACCGGGGAGCTGTTTTTT
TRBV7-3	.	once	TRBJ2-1	CASSTQEGGVEQFF	TGTGCCAGCAGCACCCAAGAGGGGGGCGTGGAGCAGTTCTTC
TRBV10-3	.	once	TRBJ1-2	CAISEYGGDYGYTF	TGTGCCATCAGTGAGTACGGCGGAGACTATGGCTACACCTTC
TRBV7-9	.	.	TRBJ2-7	CVAGDYEQYF	TGTGTGGCAGGAGACTACGAGCAGTACTTC
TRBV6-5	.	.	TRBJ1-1	CASSYRQGISTEAFF	TGTGCCAGCAGTTACAGGCAGGGGATCTCCACTGAAGCTTTCTTT
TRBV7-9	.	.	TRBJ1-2	CASSLASYYGYTF	TGTGCCAGCAGCTTGGCATCTTACTATGGCTACACCTTC
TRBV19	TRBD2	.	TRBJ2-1	CASSFSGVLNEQFF	TGTGCCAGTAGTTTCAGCGGGGTTCTAAATGAGCAGTTCTTC
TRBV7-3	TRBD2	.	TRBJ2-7	CASSILAGGTYEQYF	TGTGCCAGCAGCATTCTAGCGGGAGGGACCTACGAGCAGTACTTC
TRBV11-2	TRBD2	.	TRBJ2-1	CASSLVWTSGSYNEQFF	TGTGCCAGCAGCTTAGTCTGGACTAGCGGTTCCTACAATGAGCAGTTCTTC
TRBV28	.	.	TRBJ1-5	CASSLWKVNQPQHF	TGTGCCAGCAGTTTATGGAAAGTGAATCAGCCCCAGCATTTT
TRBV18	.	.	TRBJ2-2	CASSTGRQQTNTGELFF	TGTGCCAGCTCAACCGGTCGACAGCAAACGAACACCGGGGAGCTGTTTTTT
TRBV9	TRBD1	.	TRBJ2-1	CASSPRQGTYNEQFF	TGTGCCAGCAGCCCACGACAGGGGACCTACAATGAGCAGTTCTTC
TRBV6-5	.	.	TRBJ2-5	CASSSPGETQYF	TGTGCCAGCAGCTCCCCGGGGGAGACCCAGTACTTC
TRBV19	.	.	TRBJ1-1	CASRKQDNTEAFF	TGTGCCAGCAGAAAACAGGATAACACTGAAGCTTTCTTT
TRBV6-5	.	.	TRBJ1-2	CASSRGTRGYTF	TGTGCCAGCAGCCGCGGGACGAGAGGCTACACCTTC